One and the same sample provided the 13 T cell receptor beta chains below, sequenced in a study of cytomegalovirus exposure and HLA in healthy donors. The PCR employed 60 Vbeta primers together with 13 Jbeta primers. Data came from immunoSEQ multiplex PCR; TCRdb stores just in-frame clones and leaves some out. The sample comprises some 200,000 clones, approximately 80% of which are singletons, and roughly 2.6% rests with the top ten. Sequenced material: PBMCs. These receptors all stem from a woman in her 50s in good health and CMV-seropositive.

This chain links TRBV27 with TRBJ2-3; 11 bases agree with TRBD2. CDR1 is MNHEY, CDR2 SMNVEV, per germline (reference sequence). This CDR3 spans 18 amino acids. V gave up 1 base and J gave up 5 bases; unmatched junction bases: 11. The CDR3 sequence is CASSLLGVAGGPGDTQYF. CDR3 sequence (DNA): TGTGCCAGCAGTTTATTGGGGGTAGCGGGGGGGCCAGGAGATACGCAGTATTTT.

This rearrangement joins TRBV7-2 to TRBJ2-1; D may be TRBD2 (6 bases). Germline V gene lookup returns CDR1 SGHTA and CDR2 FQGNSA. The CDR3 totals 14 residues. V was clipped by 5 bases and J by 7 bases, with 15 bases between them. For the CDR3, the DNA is TGTGCCAGCAGCCCGACTAGTGGTAGGAATGAGCAGTTCTTC. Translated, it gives CASSPTSGRNEQFF.

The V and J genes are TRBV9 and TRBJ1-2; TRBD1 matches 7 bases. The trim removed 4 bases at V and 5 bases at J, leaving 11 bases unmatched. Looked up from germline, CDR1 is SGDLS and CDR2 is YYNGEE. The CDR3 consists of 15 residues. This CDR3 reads CASSQDSAGGYGYTF. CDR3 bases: TGTGCCAGCAGCCAAGATTCAGCAGGGGGTTATGGCTACACCTTC.

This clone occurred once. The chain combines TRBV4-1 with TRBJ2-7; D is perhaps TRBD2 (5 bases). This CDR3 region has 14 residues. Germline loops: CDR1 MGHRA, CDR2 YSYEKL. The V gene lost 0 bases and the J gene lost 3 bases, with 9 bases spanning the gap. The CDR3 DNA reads TGCGCCAGCAGCCAAGAGTCTAGCTACTACGAGCAGTACTTC. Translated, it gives CASSQESSYYEQYF.

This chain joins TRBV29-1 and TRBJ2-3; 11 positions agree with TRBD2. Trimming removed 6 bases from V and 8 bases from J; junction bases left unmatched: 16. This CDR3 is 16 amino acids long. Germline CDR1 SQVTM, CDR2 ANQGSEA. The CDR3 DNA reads TGCAGCGTCGCCCCTAGACTAGCGGGGCAAGGCGGTACGCAGTATTTT. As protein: CSVAPRLAGQGGTQYF.

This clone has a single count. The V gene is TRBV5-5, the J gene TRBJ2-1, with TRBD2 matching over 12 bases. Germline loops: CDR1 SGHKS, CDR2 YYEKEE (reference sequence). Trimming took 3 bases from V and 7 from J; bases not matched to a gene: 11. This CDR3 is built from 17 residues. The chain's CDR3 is CASSYRRLAGVPNEQFF. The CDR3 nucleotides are TGTGCCAGCAGCTACCGAAGACTAGCGGGGGTACCTAATGAGCAGTTCTTC.

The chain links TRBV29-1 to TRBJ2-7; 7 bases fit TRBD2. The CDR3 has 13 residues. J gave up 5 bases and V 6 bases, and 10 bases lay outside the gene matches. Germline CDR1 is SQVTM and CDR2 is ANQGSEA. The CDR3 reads CSVEWDYGNEQYF. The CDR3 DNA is TGCAGCGTGGAGTGGGACTACGGGAACGAGCAGTACTTC.

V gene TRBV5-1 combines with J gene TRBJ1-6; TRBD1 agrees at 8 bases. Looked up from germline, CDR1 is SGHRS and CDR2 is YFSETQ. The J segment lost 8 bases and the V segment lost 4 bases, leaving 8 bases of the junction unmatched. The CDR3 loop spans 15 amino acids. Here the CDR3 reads CASSVRGQGDSPLHF. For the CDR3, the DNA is TGCGCCAGCAGCGTCCGTGGACAGGGAGATTCACCCCTCCACTTT.

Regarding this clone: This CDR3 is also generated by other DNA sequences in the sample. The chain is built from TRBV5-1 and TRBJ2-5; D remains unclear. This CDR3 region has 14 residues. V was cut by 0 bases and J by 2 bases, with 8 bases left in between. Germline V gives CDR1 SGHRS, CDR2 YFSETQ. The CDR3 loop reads CASSLGGSQETQYF. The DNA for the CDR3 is TGCGCCAGCAGCTTGGGAGGCAGTCAAGAGACCCAGTACTTC. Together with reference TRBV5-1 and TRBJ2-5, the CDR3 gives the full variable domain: KAGVTQTPRYLIKTRGQQVTLSCSPISGHRSVSWYQQTPGQGLQFLFEYFSETQRNKGNFPGRFSGRQFSNSRSEMNVSTLELGDSALYLCASSLGGSQETQYFGPGTRLLVL.

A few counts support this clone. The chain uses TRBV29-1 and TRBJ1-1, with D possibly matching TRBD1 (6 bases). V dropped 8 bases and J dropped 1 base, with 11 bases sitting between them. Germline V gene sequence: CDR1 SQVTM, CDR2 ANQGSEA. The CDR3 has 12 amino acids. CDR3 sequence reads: CSSGQTNTEAFF. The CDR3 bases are TGCAGCTCCGGACAGACGAACACTGAAGCTTTCTTT.

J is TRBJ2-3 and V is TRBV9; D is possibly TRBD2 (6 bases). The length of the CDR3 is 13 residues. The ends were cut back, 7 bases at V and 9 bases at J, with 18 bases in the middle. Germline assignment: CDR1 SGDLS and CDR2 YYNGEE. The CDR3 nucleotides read TGTGCCAGCGGCAGAGTAGGGGACTCCACGCAGTATTTT. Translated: CASGRVGDSTQYF.

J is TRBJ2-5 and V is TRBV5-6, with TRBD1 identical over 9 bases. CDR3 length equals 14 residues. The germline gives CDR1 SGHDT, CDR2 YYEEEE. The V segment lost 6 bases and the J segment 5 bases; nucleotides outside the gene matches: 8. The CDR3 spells CASTRRTGVETQYF. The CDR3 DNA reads TGTGCCAGCACCCGCCGGACAGGGGTTGAGACCCAGTACTTC.

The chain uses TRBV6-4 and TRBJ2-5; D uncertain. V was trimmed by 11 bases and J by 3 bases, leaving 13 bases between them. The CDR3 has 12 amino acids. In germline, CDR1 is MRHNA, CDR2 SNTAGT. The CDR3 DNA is TGTGCCCCCTACGGAGAGAAAGAGACCCAGTACTTC. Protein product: CAPYGEKETQYF.